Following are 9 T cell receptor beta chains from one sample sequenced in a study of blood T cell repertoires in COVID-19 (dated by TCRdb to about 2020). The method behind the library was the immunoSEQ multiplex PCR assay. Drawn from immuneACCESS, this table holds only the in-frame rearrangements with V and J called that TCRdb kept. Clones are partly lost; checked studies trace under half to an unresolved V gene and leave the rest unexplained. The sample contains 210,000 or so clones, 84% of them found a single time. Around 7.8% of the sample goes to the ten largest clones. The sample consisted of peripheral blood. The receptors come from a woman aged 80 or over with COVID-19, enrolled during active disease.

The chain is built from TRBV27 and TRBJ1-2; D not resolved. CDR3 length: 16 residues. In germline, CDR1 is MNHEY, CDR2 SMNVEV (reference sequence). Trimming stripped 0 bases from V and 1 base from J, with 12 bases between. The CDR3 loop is CASSLSIRGGNYGYTF. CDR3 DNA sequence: TGTGCCAGCAGTTTATCCATCCGCGGTGGTAACTATGGCTACACCTTC.

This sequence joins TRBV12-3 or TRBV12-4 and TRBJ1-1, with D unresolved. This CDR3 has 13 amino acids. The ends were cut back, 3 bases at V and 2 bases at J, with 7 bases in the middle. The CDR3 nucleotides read TGTGCCAGCAGTTTCCTCCTTAACACTGAAGCTTTCTTT. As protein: CASSFLLNTEAFF.

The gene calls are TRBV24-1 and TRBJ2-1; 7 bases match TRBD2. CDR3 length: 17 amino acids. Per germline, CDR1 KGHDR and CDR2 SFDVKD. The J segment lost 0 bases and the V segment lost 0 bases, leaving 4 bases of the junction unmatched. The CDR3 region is CATSDLASGSSYNEQFF. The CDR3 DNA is TGTGCCACCAGTGATTTGGCTAGCGGAAGCTCCTACAATGAGCAGTTCTTC.

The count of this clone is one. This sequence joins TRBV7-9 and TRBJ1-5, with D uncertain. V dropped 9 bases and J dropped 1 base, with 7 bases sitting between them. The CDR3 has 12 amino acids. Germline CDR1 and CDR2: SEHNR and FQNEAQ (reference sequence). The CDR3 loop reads CARRASNQPQHF. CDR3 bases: TGTGCCAGGAGGGCGAGCAATCAGCCCCAGCATTTT.

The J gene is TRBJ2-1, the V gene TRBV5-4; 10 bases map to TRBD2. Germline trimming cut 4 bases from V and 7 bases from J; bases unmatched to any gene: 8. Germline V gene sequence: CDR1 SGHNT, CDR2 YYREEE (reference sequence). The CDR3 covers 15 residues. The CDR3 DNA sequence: TGTGCCAGCAGCATAGAGCGGGGGGGCTGGAATGAGCAGTTCTTC. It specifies CASSIERGGWNEQFF.

The CDR3 reads CASRQGMYGYTF. The CDR3 DNA follows: TGTGCCAGCAGACAGGGAATGTATGGCTACACCTTC. The chain is built from TRBV6-4 and TRBJ1-2, with D perhaps TRBD1 (6 bases). The germline CDR1 and CDR2 sequences are MRHNA and SNTAGT. The CDR3 consists of 12 residues. V lost 6 bases to trimming and J lost 5 bases, with 10 bases between them.

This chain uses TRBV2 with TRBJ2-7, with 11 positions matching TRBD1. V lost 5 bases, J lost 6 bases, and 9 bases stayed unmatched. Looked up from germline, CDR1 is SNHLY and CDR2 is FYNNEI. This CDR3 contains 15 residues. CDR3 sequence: CASSTRDRGSSEQYF. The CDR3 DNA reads TGTGCCAGCAGTACTAGGGACAGGGGGTCCAGCGAGCAGTACTTC.

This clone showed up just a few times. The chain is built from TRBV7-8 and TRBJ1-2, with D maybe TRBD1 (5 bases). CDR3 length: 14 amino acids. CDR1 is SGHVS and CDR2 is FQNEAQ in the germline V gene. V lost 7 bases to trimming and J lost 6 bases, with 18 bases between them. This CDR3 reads CASTQRGVSNGYTF. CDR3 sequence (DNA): TGTGCCAGCACCCAACGGGGGGTATCGAATGGCTACACCTTC.

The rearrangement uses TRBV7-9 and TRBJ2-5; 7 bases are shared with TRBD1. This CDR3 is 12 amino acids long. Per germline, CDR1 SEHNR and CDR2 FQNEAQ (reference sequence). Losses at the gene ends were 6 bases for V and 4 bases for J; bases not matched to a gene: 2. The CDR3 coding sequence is TGTGCCAGCAGAGGGACAGCAGAGACCCAGTACTTC. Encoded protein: CASRGTAETQYF. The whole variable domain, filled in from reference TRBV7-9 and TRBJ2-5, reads DTGVSQNPRHKITKRGQNVTFRCDPISEHNRLYWYRQTLGQGPEFLTYFQNEAQLEKSRLLSDRFSAERPKGSFSTLEIQRTEQGDSAMYLCASRGTAETQYFGPGTRLLVL.